These T cell receptor beta chains were read from a single sample in a study of T cells in Graves' hyperthyroidism and ophthalmopathy. TCRdb redid the calling of the multiplex PCR reads with MiXCR, one entry per CDR3 protein. The sample lists 500,000 to 650,000 distinct CDR3 sequences, around 50% occurring once. Material: peripheral blood or thyroid tissue (not recorded which). The receptors here all came from an adult woman with Graves' disease, either hyperthyroidism or ophthalmopathy (not recorded which). Each CDR3 is given with its conserved first and last residue. D genes are given only for firm matches. For some rows the clone size is stated as once, few or many, or as a class when expanded; others skip it.

v_call: TRBV9; cdr3_length: 15; j_call: TRBJ1-5; clone_size: -; d_call: TRBD1; cdr3_nt: TGTGCCAGCAGACGACTCGACAGGGCCAATCAGCCCCAGCATTTT; cdr3_aa: CASRRLDRANQPQHF
v_call: TRBV12-3/TRBV12-4; cdr3_length: 15; j_call: TRBJ1-4; clone_size: -; d_call: TRBD1; cdr3_nt: TGTGCCAGCACCCGACAGGGCGCAACTAATGAAAAACTGTTTTTT; cdr3_aa: CASTRQGATNEKLFF
v_call: TRBV19; cdr3_length: 15; j_call: TRBJ1-6; clone_size: -; d_call: -; cdr3_nt: TGTGCCAGTAGCATAAACCGGGAGAGTAATTCACCCCTCCACTTT; cdr3_aa: CASSINRESNSPLHF
v_call: TRBV15; cdr3_length: 16; j_call: TRBJ1-2; clone_size: -; d_call: -; cdr3_nt: TGTGCCACCAGCAGGGAGTCACAGGATGCTAACTATGGCTACACCTTC; cdr3_aa: CATSRESQDANYGYTF
v_call: TRBV9; cdr3_length: 14; j_call: TRBJ2-5; clone_size: -; d_call: -; cdr3_nt: TGTGCCAGCAGCGTAGCTCAAGGGGGGGTGACCCAGTACTTC; cdr3_aa: CASSVAQGGVTQYF
v_call: TRBV5-8; cdr3_length: 19; j_call: TRBJ2-6; clone_size: few; d_call: -; cdr3_nt: TGTGCCAGCAGCACCCCTGGGCAGCTCTACCCCTCTGGGGCCAACGTCCTGACTTTC; cdr3_aa: CASSTPGQLYPSGANVLTF
v_call: TRBV18; cdr3_length: 13; j_call: TRBJ1-6; clone_size: -; d_call: -; cdr3_nt: TGTGCCAGCACCACCAGTGGGAGTTCACCCCTCCACTTT; cdr3_aa: CASTTSGSSPLHF
v_call: TRBV5-1; cdr3_length: 14; j_call: TRBJ1-1; clone_size: many; d_call: -; cdr3_nt: TGCGCCAGCAGCTTGGTAGGACAGCCAACTGAAGCTTTCTTT; cdr3_aa: CASSLVGQPTEAFF
v_call: TRBV29-1; cdr3_length: 10; j_call: TRBJ2-5; clone_size: -; d_call: -; cdr3_nt: TGCAGCGGAAGGGACGGGACCCAGTACTTC; cdr3_aa: CSGRDGTQYF
v_call: TRBV7-9; cdr3_length: 18; j_call: TRBJ2-7; clone_size: -; d_call: TRBD2; cdr3_nt: TGTGCCAGCAGCCAAGATCGTCTAGCGGGAGGATTCTCCTACGAGCAGTACTTC; cdr3_aa: CASSQDRLAGGFSYEQYF
v_call: TRBV15; cdr3_length: 16; j_call: TRBJ2-3; clone_size: few; d_call: -; cdr3_nt: TGTGCCACCAGCAGAGATCTGGCGGGGTCCACAGATACGCAGTATTTT; cdr3_aa: CATSRDLAGSTDTQYF
v_call: TRBV11-1; cdr3_length: 16; j_call: TRBJ2-7; clone_size: few; d_call: -; cdr3_nt: TGTGCCAGCAGCGAAGGCGCGGCGGGTAAATCCTACGAGCAGTACTTC; cdr3_aa: CASSEGAAGKSYEQYF
v_call: TRBV5-1; cdr3_length: 15; j_call: TRBJ1-5; clone_size: few; d_call: TRBD1; cdr3_nt: TGCGCCAGCAGCTACGCAGGGGGCCCCACTCAGCCCCAGCATTTT; cdr3_aa: CASSYAGGPTQPQHF
v_call: TRBV15; cdr3_length: 15; j_call: TRBJ1-5; clone_size: -; d_call: TRBD1; cdr3_nt: TGTGCCACCAGCACCGAGACAGGGTTTCATCAGCCCCAGCATTTT; cdr3_aa: CATSTETGFHQPQHF
v_call: TRBV24-1; cdr3_length: 15; j_call: TRBJ1-4; clone_size: many; d_call: -; cdr3_nt: TGTGCCACCAGTGACTCAAAGGACAGTGGAGAAAAACTGTTTTTT; cdr3_aa: CATSDSKDSGEKLFF
v_call: TRBV12-3/TRBV12-4; cdr3_length: 14; j_call: TRBJ1-2; clone_size: many; d_call: -; cdr3_nt: TGTGCCAGCAGTTTAGCCTCAGCCGCTTATGGCTACACCTTC; cdr3_aa: CASSLASAAYGYTF
v_call: TRBV20-1; cdr3_length: 13; j_call: TRBJ1-6; clone_size: -; d_call: -; cdr3_nt: TGCAGTGCTAAAACGCCTCGGGATTCACCCCTCCACTTT; cdr3_aa: CSAKTPRDSPLHF
v_call: TRBV7-2; cdr3_length: 16; j_call: TRBJ2-7; clone_size: -; d_call: TRBD2; cdr3_nt: TGTGCCAGCAGCTTAGGACTAGCGGGAGACGCCTACGAGCAGTACTTC; cdr3_aa: CASSLGLAGDAYEQYF
v_call: TRBV9; cdr3_length: 14; j_call: TRBJ2-2; clone_size: few; d_call: -; cdr3_nt: TGTGCCAGCAGCGTACGACTCTCGGACGGGGAGCTGTTTTTT; cdr3_aa: CASSVRLSDGELFF
v_call: TRBV7-9; cdr3_length: 14; j_call: TRBJ2-7; clone_size: -; d_call: -; cdr3_nt: TGTGCCAGCAGTCCAGTGGGTGGGGACTACGAGCAGTACTTC; cdr3_aa: CASSPVGGDYEQYF
v_call: TRBV13; cdr3_length: 13; j_call: TRBJ2-5; clone_size: many; d_call: -; cdr3_nt: TGTGCCAGCAGCTGGGCAACCAAAGAGACCCAGTACTTC; cdr3_aa: CASSWATKETQYF
v_call: TRBV10-3; cdr3_length: 13; j_call: TRBJ1-5; clone_size: -; d_call: -; cdr3_nt: TGTGCCATCTGGCAAGGAGGGAATCAGCCCCAGCATTTT; cdr3_aa: CAIWQGGNQPQHF
v_call: TRBV7-9; cdr3_length: 16; j_call: TRBJ1-2; clone_size: -; d_call: -; cdr3_nt: TGTGCCAGCAGCTTACCGACAGAGACCGAAAACTATGGCTACACCTTC; cdr3_aa: CASSLPTETENYGYTF
v_call: TRBV2; cdr3_length: 16; j_call: TRBJ1-2; clone_size: -; d_call: -; cdr3_nt: TGTGCCAGCACCTCCGGAAGAGGACCATTTAACTATGGCTACACCTTC; cdr3_aa: CASTSGRGPFNYGYTF
v_call: TRBV10-3; cdr3_length: 17; j_call: TRBJ2-2; clone_size: -; d_call: TRBD1; cdr3_nt: TGTGCCATCAGTTGGACAGGGAAGTTAGGAAACACCGGGGAGCTGTTTTTT; cdr3_aa: CAISWTGKLGNTGELFF
v_call: TRBV7-9; cdr3_length: 11; j_call: TRBJ1-2; clone_size: -; d_call: -; cdr3_nt: TGTGCCAGCACCACAAGGGGGGGACTCCACTTC; cdr3_aa: CASTTRGGLHF
v_call: TRBV2; cdr3_length: 14; j_call: TRBJ2-5; clone_size: many; d_call: -; cdr3_nt: TGTGCCAGCGAAGTCGGAGGACTGCAAGAGACCCAGTACTTC; cdr3_aa: CASEVGGLQETQYF
v_call: TRBV7-3; cdr3_length: 17; j_call: TRBJ2-1; clone_size: -; d_call: TRBD2; cdr3_nt: TGTGCCAGCAGCTTAAACCTTGGCGGGAGCTCCTACAATGAGCAGTTCTTC; cdr3_aa: CASSLNLGGSSYNEQFF
v_call: TRBV20-1; cdr3_length: 15; j_call: TRBJ2-7; clone_size: -; d_call: -; cdr3_nt: TGCAGTGCTAGAGATGGGATAGCGGTGACCTACGAGCAGTACTTC; cdr3_aa: CSARDGIAVTYEQYF
v_call: TRBV29-1; cdr3_length: 13; j_call: TRBJ2-7; clone_size: -; d_call: -; cdr3_nt: TGCAGCGCAGCGACAGCTTTCTCCTACGAGCAGTACTTC; cdr3_aa: CSAATAFSYEQYF
v_call: TRBV7-8; cdr3_length: 11; j_call: TRBJ2-2; clone_size: -; d_call: -; cdr3_nt: TGTGCCAGCAACCTCTCCGGGGAGCTGTTTTTT; cdr3_aa: CASNLSGELFF
v_call: TRBV7-9; cdr3_length: 14; j_call: TRBJ1-1; clone_size: -; d_call: -; cdr3_nt: TGTGCCAGCAGGTCCGCGTTGGGGTTCGGTGAAGCTTTCTTT; cdr3_aa: CASRSALGFGEAFF
v_call: TRBV10-2; cdr3_length: 13; j_call: TRBJ2-7; clone_size: many; d_call: -; cdr3_nt: TGCGCTACAGCAGTGGACGGTTACTACGAGCAGTACTTC; cdr3_aa: CATAVDGYYEQYF
v_call: TRBV12-3/TRBV12-4; cdr3_length: 15; j_call: TRBJ1-5; clone_size: -; d_call: TRBD1; cdr3_nt: TGTGCCAGCAGACCAGGGACAGGGGGCACTCAGCCCCAGCATTTT; cdr3_aa: CASRPGTGGTQPQHF
v_call: TRBV19; cdr3_length: 13; j_call: TRBJ1-5; clone_size: many; d_call: -; cdr3_nt: TGTGCCAGCTCCGGGACGGGGAGAAAGCCCCAGCATTTT; cdr3_aa: CASSGTGRKPQHF
v_call: TRBV27; cdr3_length: 15; j_call: TRBJ1-1; clone_size: many; d_call: -; cdr3_nt: TGTGCCAGCAGAACCCCAGGGACTGCTAACACTGAAGCTTTCTTT; cdr3_aa: CASRTPGTANTEAFF
v_call: TRBV5-1; cdr3_length: 14; j_call: TRBJ2-2; clone_size: many; d_call: -; cdr3_nt: TGCGCCAGCTCTGTCCACAGGGACACCGGGGAGCTGTTTTTT; cdr3_aa: CASSVHRDTGELFF
v_call: TRBV15; cdr3_length: 17; j_call: TRBJ1-1; clone_size: -; d_call: TRBD1; cdr3_nt: TGTGCCACCAGTGAGTTAGGGACAGGGAAGCGACGTACTGAAGCTTTCTTT; cdr3_aa: CATSELGTGKRRTEAFF
v_call: TRBV19; cdr3_length: 15; j_call: TRBJ1-5; clone_size: few; d_call: -; cdr3_nt: TGTGCCAGTTCCCAGAGGGGGGGCGTCGGTCAGCCCCAGCATTTT; cdr3_aa: CASSQRGGVGQPQHF
v_call: TRBV11-1; cdr3_length: 16; j_call: TRBJ1-1; clone_size: -; d_call: TRBD1; cdr3_nt: TGTGCCAGCAGTCTCCTACAGGGGGCGAAGAACACTGAAGCTTTCTTT; cdr3_aa: CASSLLQGAKNTEAFF
v_call: TRBV20-1; cdr3_length: 14; j_call: TRBJ2-7; clone_size: once; d_call: -; cdr3_nt: TGCAGTGCTAGCGGACAGACGGGTTCCTACGAGCAGTACTTC; cdr3_aa: CSASGQTGSYEQYF
v_call: TRBV6-1; cdr3_length: 13; j_call: TRBJ2-2; clone_size: many; d_call: -; cdr3_nt: TGTGCCAGCAGTGCCCAATCGCCCGGGGAGCTGTTTTTT; cdr3_aa: CASSAQSPGELFF
v_call: TRBV29-1; cdr3_length: 12; j_call: TRBJ2-7; clone_size: many; d_call: -; cdr3_nt: TGCAGCGTGGCTGAGCGGTCCTACGAGCAGTACTTC; cdr3_aa: CSVAERSYEQYF
v_call: TRBV7-9; cdr3_length: 15; j_call: TRBJ2-5; clone_size: -; d_call: -; cdr3_nt: TGTGCCAGCAGCCCCTCCAGGGACACCGGGGGGACCCAGTACTTC; cdr3_aa: CASSPSRDTGGTQYF
v_call: TRBV2; cdr3_length: 15; j_call: TRBJ1-5; clone_size: many; d_call: TRBD1; cdr3_nt: TGTGCCAGCAGAGAGACAGGGGCCAGCAATCAGCCCCAGCATTTT; cdr3_aa: CASRETGASNQPQHF
v_call: TRBV4-1; cdr3_length: 13; j_call: TRBJ2-7; clone_size: many; d_call: -; cdr3_nt: TGCGCCAGCAGCCAATTCTCAGACAGCGAGCAGTACTTC; cdr3_aa: CASSQFSDSEQYF
v_call: TRBV20-1; cdr3_length: 12; j_call: TRBJ1-2; clone_size: -; d_call: -; cdr3_nt: TGCAGTGCTAGAGATCTCCTCGAGGACTACACCTTC; cdr3_aa: CSARDLLEDYTF
v_call: TRBV5-4; cdr3_length: 15; j_call: TRBJ1-2; clone_size: many; d_call: TRBD1; cdr3_nt: TGTGCCAGCAGCAGTATGACAGGGAGAGACTATGGCTACACCTTC; cdr3_aa: CASSSMTGRDYGYTF
v_call: TRBV6-1; cdr3_length: 15; j_call: TRBJ1-2; clone_size: -; d_call: -; cdr3_nt: TGTGCCAGCAGTGAAGCCGTTATATCAGGACGCGGCTACACCTTC; cdr3_aa: CASSEAVISGRGYTF
v_call: TRBV12-3/TRBV12-4; cdr3_length: 14; j_call: TRBJ2-5; clone_size: -; d_call: -; cdr3_nt: TGTGCCAGCAGCCTTGTCCTAGGACAAGAAACCCAGTACTTC; cdr3_aa: CASSLVLGQETQYF
v_call: TRBV7-2; cdr3_length: 13; j_call: TRBJ1-2; clone_size: many; d_call: -; cdr3_nt: TGTGCCAGCAACCCGGGACCTACCTATGGCTACACCTTC; cdr3_aa: CASNPGPTYGYTF
v_call: TRBV29-1; cdr3_length: 15; j_call: TRBJ2-5; clone_size: many; d_call: -; cdr3_nt: TGCAGCGCCGAGGGGCAGGAGAATCAAGGAGGGACCCAGTACTTC; cdr3_aa: CSAEGQENQGGTQYF
v_call: TRBV29-1; cdr3_length: 14; j_call: TRBJ2-7; clone_size: -; d_call: TRBD2; cdr3_nt: TGCAGCGTTGACTTATCGGGAGGGTTTTCGCAGCAGTACTTC; cdr3_aa: CSVDLSGGFSQQYF